The sequence of this T cell receptor (beta chain) was determined in a study of beta chain features in type 1 diabetes. Sequencing targeted expressed TCRB transcripts, as all isolated RNA had been reverse transcribed. The repertoire was sequenced with immunoSEQ multiplex PCR; TCRdb's copy has only in-frame clones and lacks some. The profile shows over 14,000 clones, 70% to 80% of them singletons. J lost 3 bases, V lost 0 bases, and 7 bases had no gene match. The CDR3 is made up of 16 amino acids. CDR1 and CDR2 from the germline V gene are LGHNA and YNFKEQ. Study findings and constraints: Across all four CD4+ subsets, people with type 1 diabetes showed modestly shorter TCRB CDR3s.

This clone was detected only a few times. The antigen remains undetermined. The chain joins TRBV4-2 to TRBJ2-7; 8 bases are a match to TRBD2. The sequenced sample consisted of stem cell memory CD4+ T cells from blood. This receptor was identified in a woman between 18 and 29 years old with type 1 diabetes. As DNA, the CDR3 is TGTGCCAGCAGCCAAGACAGCGGGAGAAGAGGCTACGAGCAGTACTTC. This codes for CASSQDSGRRGYEQYF.